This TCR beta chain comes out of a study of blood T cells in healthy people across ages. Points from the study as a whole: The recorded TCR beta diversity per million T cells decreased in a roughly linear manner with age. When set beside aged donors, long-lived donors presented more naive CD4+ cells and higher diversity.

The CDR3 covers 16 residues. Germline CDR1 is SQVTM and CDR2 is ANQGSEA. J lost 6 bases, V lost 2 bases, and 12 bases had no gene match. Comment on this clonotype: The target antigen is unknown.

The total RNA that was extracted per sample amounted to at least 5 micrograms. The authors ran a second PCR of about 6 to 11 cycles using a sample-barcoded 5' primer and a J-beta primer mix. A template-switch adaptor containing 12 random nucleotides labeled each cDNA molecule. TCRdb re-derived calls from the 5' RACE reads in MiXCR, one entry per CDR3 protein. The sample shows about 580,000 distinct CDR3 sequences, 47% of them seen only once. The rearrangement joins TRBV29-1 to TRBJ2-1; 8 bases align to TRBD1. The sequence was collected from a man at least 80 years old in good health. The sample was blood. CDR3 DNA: TGCAGCGTTGAAATAAGAGGGCAGGGGGCCTTCAATGAGCAGTTCTTC. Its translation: CSVEIRGQGAFNEQFF.